Each of the 21 T cell receptor beta chains below was sequenced from the same sample in a study of blood T cell repertoires in COVID-19. Sequencing used immunoSEQ multiplex PCR; TCRdb keeps in-frame clones, though not all of them. The table lists 250,000 or so clones, 88% of them singletons. Source material: peripheral blood. The source is a man older than 75 with acute or convalescent COVID-19.

The V and J genes are TRBV7-2 and TRBJ2-1; 12 bases line up with TRBD2. Trimming removed 1 base from V and 5 bases from J; junction bases left unmatched: 3. This CDR3 is 16 amino acids long. The germline V gene encodes CDR1 SGHTA and CDR2 FQGNSA. In nucleotides, the CDR3 is TGTGCCAGCAGCTTAGGACTAGCGGGAGTTAACAATGAGCAGTTCTTC. Translation: CASSLGLAGVNNEQFF.

The gene calls are TRBV7-3 and TRBJ2-2, with D possibly TRBD2 on 6 matching bases. CDR3 length equals 14 residues. The V end was cut by 5 bases, the J end by 1 base, with 8 bases between. Germline V gene lookup returns CDR1 SGHTA and CDR2 FQGTGA. CDR3 coding DNA: TGTGCCAGCAGCGCGGGACTGAACACCGGGGAGCTGTTTTTT. It encodes CASSAGLNTGELFF.

The chain is built from TRBV4-2 and TRBJ1-4; D not certain. The CDR3 extends over 15 amino acids. Germline V lookup: CDR1 LGHNA, CDR2 YNFKEQ. V gave up 0 bases and J gave up 5 bases, with 10 bases separating them. CDR3 DNA sequence: TGTGCCAGCAGCCAAGATAGCGGCAGGAATGAAAAACTGTTTTTT. Translated: CASSQDSGRNEKLFF.

The J gene is TRBJ1-6, the V gene TRBV6-5; D unresolved. Germline lookup yields CDR1 MNHEY and CDR2 SVGAGI. Trimming cost V 1 base and J 7 bases, with 8 bases left between them. CDR3 size: 14 residues. The DNA for the CDR3 is TGTGCCAGCAGTTACTATTCGTCCAATTCACCCCTCCACTTT. Translated: CASSYYSSNSPLHF.

The rearrangement joins TRBV5-5 to TRBJ2-7; D is undetermined. Trimming removed 5 bases from V and 3 bases from J, with 9 bases in between. Germline CDR1 is SGHKS and CDR2 is YYEKEE (reference sequence). This CDR3 comprises 12 residues. CDR3 region: CASSLLDYEQYF. The CDR3 region has the DNA TGTGCCAGCAGTTTACTCGACTACGAGCAGTACTTC.

Here the CDR3 DNA reads TGCGCCAGCAGCTTGAGGGGACAACTACAAGAGACCCAGTACTTC. Amino acids: CASSLRGQLQETQYF. This chain links TRBV5-1 with TRBJ2-5, with D possibly TRBD1 on 6 matching bases. With 1 base removed from V and 2 bases from J, the gap between germline ends came to 12 bases. CDR1 and CDR2 (germline): SGHRS, YFSETQ. The CDR3 is 15 residues long.

This rearrangement joins TRBV18 to TRBJ1-1, with D possibly being TRBD1 (6 bases). The V gene lost 3 bases and the J gene lost 1 base, with 12 bases spanning the gap. The CDR3 totals 15 residues. Germline V gene sequence: CDR1 KGHSH, CDR2 LQKENI. The DNA of the CDR3 is TGTGCCAGCTCACCGGCCCAGGGACAGAACACTGAAGCTTTCTTT. Translated, it gives CASSPAQGQNTEAFF.

This clone was seen just once. The V gene is TRBV5-1, the J gene TRBJ2-3; 11 bases map to TRBD2. The CDR3 length is 14 residues. V gave up 7 bases and J gave up 6 bases; unmatched junction bases: 7. Germline V gene sequence: CDR1 SGHRS, CDR2 YFSETQ. CDR3 region: CASSIAGGVDTQYF. CDR3 sequence (DNA): TGCGCCAGCTCCATAGCGGGGGGGGTGGATACGCAGTATTTT.

This clone was detected only once. The V gene is TRBV7-2, the J gene TRBJ1-2; 7 nucleotides line up with TRBD1. Losses at the gene ends were 1 base for V and 5 bases for J; bases not matched to a gene: 16. CDR3 length: 18 residues. Germline V lookup: CDR1 SGHTA, CDR2 FQGNSA. CDR3 nucleotides: TGTGCCAGCAGCTTAGGGGGGGTCGGAAGGGGGCGAGCTTATGGCTACACCTTC. It translates to CASSLGGVGRGRAYGYTF.

The V gene is TRBV7-2, the J gene TRBJ1-1; 9 bases align to TRBD1. There are 14 residues in the CDR3. Trimming took 5 bases from V and 3 from J; bases not matched to a gene: 4. Germline V gene lookup returns CDR1 SGHTA and CDR2 FQGNSA. The CDR3 is CASSRGQGYTEAFF. For the CDR3, the DNA is TGTGCCAGCAGCAGGGGACAGGGCTACACTGAAGCTTTCTTT. The entire variable domain, with the rest obtained from reference TRBV7-2 and TRBJ1-1, is as follows: GAGVSQSPSNKVTEKGKDVELRCDPISGHTALYWYRQSLGQGLEFLIYFQGNSAPDKSGLPSDRFSAERTGGSVSTLTIQRTQQEDSAVYLCASSRGQGYTEAFFGQGTRLTVV.

The V and J genes are TRBV4-2 and TRBJ2-1; TRBD2 matches at 7 bases. V lost 0 bases, J lost 6 bases, and 5 bases stayed unmatched. The CDR3 is made up of 15 amino acids. Germline lookup yields CDR1 LGHNA and CDR2 YNFKEQ. The CDR3 region has the DNA TGTGCCAGCAGCCAAGAAGCGGGGATTAGCAATGAGCAGTTCTTC. Its protein product is CASSQEAGISNEQFF.

J is TRBJ1-5 and V is TRBV6-1; D is unresolved. The germline V gene encodes CDR1 MNHNS and CDR2 SASEGT. CDR3 length equals 15 residues. V lost 0 bases to trimming and J lost 1 base, with 7 bases between them. The CDR3: CASSEARGSNQPQHF. DNA for the CDR3: TGTGCCAGCAGTGAAGCCCGAGGGAGCAATCAGCCCCAGCATTTT.

This clone was detected only a few times. The V call is TRBV5-1, the J call TRBJ2-7; TRBD1 matches at 9 bases. This CDR3 region has 15 residues. CDR1 and CDR2 from the germline V gene are SGHRS and YFSETQ. Losses at the gene ends were 0 bases for V and 6 bases for J; bases not matched to a gene: 7. The CDR3 coding sequence is TGCGCCAGCAGCTTGGACGGGACAGGGTTTGGCGAGCAGTACTTC. Translated: CASSLDGTGFGEQYF.

V usage is TRBV15 and J usage is TRBJ1-2, with no clear D. Looked up from germline, CDR1 is LNHNV and CDR2 is YYDKDF (reference sequence). V lost 6 bases and J 3 bases, leaving 14 bases between the germline ends. The CDR3 is 14 amino acids. CDR3 sequence reads: CATSERRDYYGYTF. The DNA for the CDR3 is TGTGCCACCAGTGAGAGGAGGGATTACTATGGCTACACCTTC.

The gene calls are TRBV11-2 and TRBJ2-5, with TRBD2 matching 9 bases. The V and J ends lost 1 base and 5 bases, in that order; junction bases with no gene match: 8. The germline V gene has CDR1 SGHAT and CDR2 FQNNGV. CDR3 length equals 16 residues. The CDR3 protein is CASSLGGSGGRETQYF. The CDR3 DNA follows: TGTGCCAGCAGCTTAGGGGGTAGCGGGGGCAGGGAGACCCAGTACTTC.

In regard to this clone: Within the sample, other DNA sequences also encode this same CDR3. J is TRBJ2-2 and V is TRBV7-3, with D possibly matching TRBD2 (6 bases). This CDR3 comprises 14 residues. V was trimmed by 3 bases and J by 4 bases, leaving 9 bases between them. In germline, CDR1 is SGHTA, CDR2 FQGTGA. DNA of the CDR3: TGTGCCAGCAGCTTCGTGGGGGGCACCGGGGAGCTGTTTTTT. Translation: CASSFVGGTGELFF.

The chain has TRBV6-4 and TRBJ1-4; D gene unclear. The CDR3 length is 13 residues. Trimming removed 2 bases from V and 4 bases from J, with 5 bases in between. Germline V gives CDR1 MRHNA, CDR2 SNTAGT. The CDR3 coding sequence is TGTGCCAGCAGTGACCCCCTTAATGAAAAACTGTTTTTT. It encodes CASSDPLNEKLFF.

The genes are TRBV7-3 and TRBJ2-1; the match to TRBD1 covers 8 bases. This CDR3 spans 17 amino acids. Germline V gene lookup returns CDR1 SGHTA and CDR2 FQGTGA. J gave up 4 bases and V 1 base, and 9 bases lay outside the gene matches. CDR3 sequence (DNA): TGTGCCAGCAGCTTAAGGGCAGGCGGACAGGGTTACAATGAGCAGTTCTTC. Residues: CASSLRAGGQGYNEQFF.

The chain joins TRBV12-3 or TRBV12-4 to TRBJ2-5; no firm D call. The CDR3 has 13 residues. Between the trimmed V and J ends, which lost 4 bases and 9 bases, there was a span of 15 bases. The CDR3 coding sequence is TGTGCCAGCAGTTCGGCAGGTCAGTGGCCCCAGTACTTC. It is translated as CASSSAGQWPQYF.

The chain combines TRBV28 with TRBJ2-3; 12 bases line up with TRBD2. The CDR3 totals 17 residues. CDR1 and CDR2 from the germline V gene are MDHEN and SYDVKM. With V trimmed by 2 bases and J by 3 bases, 6 bases remained unmatched. The CDR3 DNA follows: TGTGCCAGCAGTTTACCCACTAGCGGGAGGAGGACAGATACGCAGTATTTT. The encoded protein is CASSLPTSGRRTDTQYF.

The chain is built from TRBV28 and TRBJ1-2, with 8 bases aligning to TRBD1. CDR1 is MDHEN and CDR2 is SYDVKM in the germline V gene. This CDR3 comprises 14 residues. J gave up 0 bases and V 5 bases, and 2 bases lay outside the gene matches. The CDR3 spells CASSQGASNYGYTF. The CDR3, as DNA: TGTGCCAGCAGTCAGGGGGCCTCTAACTATGGCTACACCTTC.